The 9 T cell receptor beta chains in this list originate from one sample, sequenced in a study of early T cells in non-severe SARS-CoV-2 infection. TCRdb reprocessed the 5' RACE reads with MiXCR, giving one entry per CDR3 protein. The table records over 15,000 distinct CDR3 sequences, more than 5% of them present only once. Specimen: whole blood. Receptors originate from an adult who was a healthcare worker with PCR-confirmed SARS-CoV-2 infection or an uninfected control (not recorded which).

By its share, this clonotype is medium-sized (0.01 to 0.1%). The rearrangement uses TRBV20-1 and TRBJ1-1, with D uncertain. The CDR3 totals 16 residues. Germline CDR1 DFQATT, CDR2 SNEGSKA (reference sequence). V gave up 6 bases and J gave up 0 bases, with 20 bases separating them. CDR3 DNA sequence: TGCAGTGCCCTTCGCGTTGGATATGGCTTGAACACTGAAGCTTTCTTT. As protein: CSALRVGYGLNTEAFF.

This clonotype was found many times. The chain uses TRBV6-5 and TRBJ1-5; 7 bases align to TRBD1. Losses at the gene ends were 0 bases for V and 6 bases for J; bases not matched to a gene: 17. The CDR3 extends over 19 amino acids. CDR1 is MNHEY, CDR2 SVGAGI, per germline. The chain's CDR3 is CASSYSADWQGGKSQPQHF. In DNA, the CDR3 is TGTGCCAGCAGTTACTCCGCGGATTGGCAGGGGGGAAAGAGTCAGCCCCAGCATTTT.

This clonotype was recorded at least ten times. The J gene is TRBJ1-2, the V gene TRBV19, with TRBD1 matching 9 bases. J was trimmed by 7 bases and V by 4 bases; bases with no gene match: 7. Germline V gene data show CDR1 as LNHDA and CDR2 as SQIVND (reference sequence). The CDR3 length is 14 residues. The CDR3, as DNA: TGTGCCAGTAGTACACAGGGGGCTCAGGTTGGCTACACCTTC. Amino acid sequence: CASSTQGAQVGYTF.

In its sample, this clonotype is medium-sized. The V and J genes are TRBV20-1 and TRBJ2-7; the match to TRBD1 covers 8 bases. Trimming took 6 bases from V and 3 from J; bases not matched to a gene: 13. The CDR3 extends over 15 amino acids. Looked up from germline, CDR1 is DFQATT and CDR2 is SNEGSKA (reference sequence). This chain's CDR3 is CSASHSGTGLYEQYF. The DNA for the CDR3 is TGCAGTGCCTCACACTCCGGGACAGGACTCTACGAGCAGTACTTC.

This clonotype was seen ten or more times. The rearrangement links TRBV12-3 or TRBV12-4 to TRBJ2-1; 13 nucleotides agree with TRBD2. V gave up 5 bases and J gave up 4 bases; unmatched junction bases: 5. The CDR3 is 16 residues long. Written as DNA, the CDR3 is TGTGCCAGCAGTGCCAGGGGACTAGCGGGGTACAATGAGCAGTTCTTC. Its translation: CASSARGLAGYNEQFF.

Ten or more counts support this clonotype. The CDR3 DNA reads as TGCAGCGCACGGGGAGGGAGGGAGACCCAGTACTTC. Translated, it gives CSARGGRETQYF. This chain joins TRBV29-1 and TRBJ2-5, with 7 bases matching TRBD2. J lost 5 bases, V lost 7 bases, and 7 bases had no gene match. CDR1 SQVTM and CDR2 ANQGSEA come from the germline V gene. This CDR3 spans 12 amino acids.

A remark on this clonotype: Its ends do not fully match the called genes, so a read error is possible. The V call is TRBV18, the J call TRBJ1-3; 8 nucleotides line up with TRBD1. The CDR3 spans 16 residues. CDR1 is KGHSH, CDR2 LQKENI, per germline. The CDR3 coding sequence is TGTACCAGCTCATCAGACAGGGGAAAGACTGGAAACACCATATATTTT. This translates into CTSSSDRGKTGNTIYF.

This clonotype was recorded many times. The chain recombines TRBV12-5 with TRBJ2-2; D is unresolved. From germline, CDR1 is LGHNT and CDR2 FRNRAP. Trimming took 0 bases from V and 6 from J, leaving 8 bases between them. The CDR3 runs to 14 residues. Here the CDR3 DNA reads TGTGCTAGTGGTTTGGTAGAGGTGGCCGGGGAGCTGTTTTTT. This codes for CASGLVEVAGELFF.

Judged by abundance, this clonotype is medium-sized. This chain uses TRBV19 with TRBJ2-1; 8 bases align to TRBD1. This CDR3 comprises 13 residues. V gave up 3 bases and J gave up 7 bases; unmatched junction bases: 2. Per the germline V gene, CDR1 is LNHDA and CDR2 is SQIVND (reference sequence). The CDR3 nucleotides are TGTGCCAGTAGTATGGACAGGGCTAATGAGCAGTTCTTC. It translates to CASSMDRANEQFF.